Sequencing of this T cell receptor (beta chain) was carried out in a study of T cells after yellow fever vaccination. Study background: The SMART-Seq v4 Ultra Low Input method served to prepare the low-cell-number fractions.

This clonotype has at least ten counts. Its antigen is not known. 5'RACE template switching added a universal primer site and UMIs to TCR cDNA. A single record per CDR3 protein comes from TCRdb applying MiXCR to the 5' RACE reads. The sample has about 340,000 distinct CDR3 sequences, around 4.1% seen once. General study findings and limits: Among primary-vaccination clones, most reappeared after the booster, at about 95% for CD4 and around 91% for CD8. Just a small share of clonotypes turned up in the CD4 compartment as well as the CD8 compartment.

CDR3 length: 11 residues. CDR1 SQVTM and CDR2 ANQGSEA come from the germline V gene. Trimming pared 8 bases from V and 9 bases from J, leaving 14 bases between. The genes are TRBV29-1 and TRBJ2-1; D is possibly TRBD1 (5 bases). The input for sequencing was PBMCs, taken 5 days after the yellow fever booster vaccination. The receptor was derived from a man aged 18-30 years who received the YFV17D yellow fever vaccine. Here the CDR3 reads CSLTQGIEQFF. The CDR3 DNA is TGCAGCCTGACCCAGGGTATTGAGCAGTTCTTC.